The clone carrying this T cell receptor (beta chain) was detected only once. These data originate in a study of blood T cell repertoires in COVID-19. Study summary: From T cells, B-cell-depleted T cells, or PBMCs came the material, which was cDNA or gDNA.

Per the original methods: Amplifying reference gene primers gave estimates of nucleated cell counts. Sequencing used immunoSEQ multiplex PCR; TCRdb keeps in-frame clones, though not all of them. That table is the source of V, J and clone size, and D and trimming were worked out from the DNA. This table holds some 200,000 clones, 75% to 90% found once. With V trimmed by 2 bases and J by 1 base, 8 bases remained unmatched. The CDR3 is 16 residues long. The V gene's germline CDR1 is SGHRS and CDR2 YFSETQ. The sample was peripheral blood. The V and J genes are TRBV5-1 and TRBJ1-1, with 7 bases aligning to TRBD1. This TCR came from a woman in her 40s with acute or convalescent COVID-19. This chain's CDR3 is CASSLYPGGPNTEAFF. CDR3 DNA: TGCGCCAGCAGCTTATATCCAGGGGGACCGAACACTGAAGCTTTCTTT.